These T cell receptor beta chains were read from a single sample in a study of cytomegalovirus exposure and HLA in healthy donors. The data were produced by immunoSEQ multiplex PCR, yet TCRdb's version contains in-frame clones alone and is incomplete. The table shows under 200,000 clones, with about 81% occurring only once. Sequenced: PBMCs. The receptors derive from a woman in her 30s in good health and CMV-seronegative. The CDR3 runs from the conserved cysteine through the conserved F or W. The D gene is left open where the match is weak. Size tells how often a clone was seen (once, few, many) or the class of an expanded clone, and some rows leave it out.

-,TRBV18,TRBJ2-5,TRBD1,CASSLEQGMQETQYF,TGTGCCAGCTCTCTCGAACAGGGGATGCAAGAGACCCAGTACTTC
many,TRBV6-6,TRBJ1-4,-,CASRPQGDLGEKLFF,TGTGCCAGCAGGCCACAAGGGGATTTGGGTGAAAAACTGTTTTTT
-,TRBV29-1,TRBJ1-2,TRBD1,CSVEARGEGARGYTF,TGCAGCGTTGAAGCCCGGGGTGAGGGGGCGAGGGGCTACACCTTC
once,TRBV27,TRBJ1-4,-,CASSFSRQINEKLFF,TGTGCCAGCAGTTTTTCGAGACAGATTAATGAAAAACTGTTTTTT
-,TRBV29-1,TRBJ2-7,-,CSGTTVYEQYF,TGCAGCGGGACGACAGTTTACGAGCAGTACTTC
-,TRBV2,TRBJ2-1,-,CASGQQGRGLYNEQFF,TGTGCCAGCGGACAGCAGGGGCGCGGATTGTACAATGAGCAGTTCTTC
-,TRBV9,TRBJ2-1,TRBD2,CASSPREGSYNEQFF,TGTGCCAGCAGCCCACGGGAGGGCTCCTACAATGAGCAGTTCTTC
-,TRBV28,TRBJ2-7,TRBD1,CASSLLGRGRLQAYEQYF,TGTGCCAGCAGTTTATTAGGCAGGGGGCGGCTTCAGGCCTACGAGCAGTACTTC
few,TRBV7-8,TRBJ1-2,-,CASSPREGSNYGYTF,TGTGCCAGCAGCCCCCGGGAGGGCTCTAACTATGGCTACACCTTC
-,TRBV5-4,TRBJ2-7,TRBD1,CASSSQQGSIGYEQYF,TGTGCCAGCAGCTCCCAACAGGGGTCAATCGGCTACGAGCAGTACTTC
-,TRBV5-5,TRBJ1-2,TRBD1,CASSWDRGYYGYTF,TGTGCCAGCAGCTGGGACAGGGGTTACTATGGCTACACCTTC
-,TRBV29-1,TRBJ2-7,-,CSVLTTSANEQYF,TGCAGCGTACTTACTACTAGTGCAAACGAGCAGTACTTC
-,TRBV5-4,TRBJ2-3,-,CASSSGSPFTDTQYF,TGTGCCAGCAGCTCCGGGAGCCCTTTCACAGATACGCAGTATTTT
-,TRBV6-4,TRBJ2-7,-,CASSPDGGPYEQYF,TGTGCCAGCAGCCCGGACGGAGGACCTTACGAGCAGTACTTC
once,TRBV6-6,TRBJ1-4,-,CASKGAVSGKLFF,TGTGCCAGCAAGGGAGCAGTTAGTGGAAAACTGTTTTTT
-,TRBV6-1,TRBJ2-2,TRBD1,CASSEAVGGIGELFF,TGTGCCAGCAGTGAAGCGGTAGGGGGCATCGGGGAGCTGTTTTTT
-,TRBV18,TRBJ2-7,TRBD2,CASSPVLAGGTYEQYF,TGTGCCAGCTCACCAGTACTAGCGGGAGGGACCTACGAGCAGTACTTC
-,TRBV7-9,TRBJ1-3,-,CASSSRTPGRGPSGNTIYF,TGTGCCAGCAGCTCTCGTACACCCGGCAGGGGCCCCTCTGGAAACACCATATATTTT
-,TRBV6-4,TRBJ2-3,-,CASSSSSSTDTQYF,TGTGCCAGCAGCTCCTCCTCGAGCACAGATACGCAGTATTTT
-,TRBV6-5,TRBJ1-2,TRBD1,CATRKRQGVDGYTF,TGTGCCACCCGCAAGCGACAGGGAGTGGATGGCTACACCTTC
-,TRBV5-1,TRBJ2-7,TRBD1,CASSSGQGAFYEQYF,TGCGCCAGCAGCTCCGGACAGGGGGCCTTCTACGAGCAGTACTTC
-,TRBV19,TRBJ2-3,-,CASSNRERGYGTDTQYF,TGTGCCAGTAGTAACAGGGAAAGAGGTTATGGCACAGATACGCAGTATTTT
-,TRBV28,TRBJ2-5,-,CASTQGSEETQYF,TGTGCCAGCACACAGGGCTCCGAGGAGACCCAGTACTTC
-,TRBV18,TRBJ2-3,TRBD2,CASSPLSGRTDTQYF,TGTGCCAGCTCACCTCTCAGCGGGAGAACAGATACGCAGTATTTT
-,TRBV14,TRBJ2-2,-,CASSPTRTGPSTGELFF,TGTGCCAGCAGCCCGACCCGGACTGGACCATCAACCGGGGAGCTGTTTTTT
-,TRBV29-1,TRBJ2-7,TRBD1,CSAANRDRLYEQYF,TGCAGCGCTGCCAACCGGGACAGGCTCTACGAGCAGTACTTC
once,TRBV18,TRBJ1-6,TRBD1,CASSPGTGDNSPLHF,TGTGCCAGCTCACCCGGGACAGGGGATAATTCACCCCTCCACTTT
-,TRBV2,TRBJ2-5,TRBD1,CASTTRTGTETQYF,TGTGCCAGCACAACAAGGACAGGGACGGAGACCCAGTACTTC
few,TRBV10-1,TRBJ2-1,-,CASSEPDSTEQFF,TGCGCCAGCAGTGAGCCCGACTCTACTGAGCAGTTCTTC
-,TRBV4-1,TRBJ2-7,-,CASSQALTAGSSYEQYF,TGCGCCAGCAGCCAAGCCCTTACCGCGGGGAGCTCCTACGAGCAGTACTTC
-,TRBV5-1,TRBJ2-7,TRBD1,CASGIDREKDEQYF,TGCGCCAGCGGAATCGACAGGGAGAAGGACGAGCAGTACTTC
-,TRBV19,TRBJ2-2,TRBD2,CASSSPGLAGTGELFF,TGTGCCAGTAGTTCCCCGGGACTAGCGGGCACCGGGGAGCTGTTTTTT
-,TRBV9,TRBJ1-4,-,CASSPVPEGGEKLFF,TGTGCCAGCAGCCCCGTTCCGGAGGGCGGTGAAAAACTGTTTTTT
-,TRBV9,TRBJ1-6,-,CASSARGSSYNSPLHF,TGTGCCAGCAGCGCCCGAGGTAGCTCCTATAATTCACCCCTCCACTTT
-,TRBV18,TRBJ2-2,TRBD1,CASSRIITGDETGELFF,TGTGCCAGCTCACGGATCATTACAGGGGATGAAACCGGGGAGCTGTTTTTT
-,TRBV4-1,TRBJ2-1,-,CASSLLAGGNEQFF,TGCGCCAGCAGCCTCCTCGCCGGGGGCAATGAGCAGTTCTTC
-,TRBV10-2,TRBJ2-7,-,CASDPGYVGYEQYF,TGCGCCAGCGACCCGGGTTACGTGGGCTACGAGCAGTACTTC
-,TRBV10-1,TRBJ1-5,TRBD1,CASSRDRDQPQHF,TGCGCCAGCAGTAGGGACAGGGATCAGCCCCAGCATTTT
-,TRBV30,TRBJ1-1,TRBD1,CAWSVRQGVRTEAFF,TGTGCCTGGAGTGTGAGACAGGGAGTGAGGACTGAAGCTTTCTTT
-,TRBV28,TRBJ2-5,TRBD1,CASSSQPTGLETQYF,TGTGCCAGCAGTTCTCAACCGACAGGGCTAGAGACCCAGTACTTC
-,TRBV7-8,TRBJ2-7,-,CASSLTNYEQYF,TGTGCCAGCAGCTTAACAAACTACGAGCAGTACTTC
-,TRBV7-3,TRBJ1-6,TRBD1,CASSPGQGNSPLHF,TGTGCCAGCAGCCCGGGACAGGGGAATTCACCCCTCCACTTT